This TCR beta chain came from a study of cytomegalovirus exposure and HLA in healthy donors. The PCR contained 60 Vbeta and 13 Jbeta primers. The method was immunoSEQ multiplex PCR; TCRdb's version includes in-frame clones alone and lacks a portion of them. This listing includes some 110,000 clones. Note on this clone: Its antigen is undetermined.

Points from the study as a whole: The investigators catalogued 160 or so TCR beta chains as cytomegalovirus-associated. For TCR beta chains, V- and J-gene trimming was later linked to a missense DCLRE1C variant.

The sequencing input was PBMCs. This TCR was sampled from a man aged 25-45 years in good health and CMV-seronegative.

This CDR3 reads CASGGTSGFQETQYF. DNA of the CDR3: TGTGCCAGCGGGGGGACTAGCGGTTTTCAAGAGACCCAGTACTTC. The rearrangement joins TRBV2 to TRBJ2-5; 11 bases agree with TRBD2. The germline V gene encodes CDR1 SNHLY and CDR2 FYNNEI. The CDR3 runs 15 residues. V dropped 8 bases and J dropped 2; count of bases not matched to a gene: 7. The entire variable domain, with the rest obtained from reference TRBV2 and TRBJ2-5, is as follows: EPEVTQTPSHQVTQMGQEVILRCVPISNHLYFYWYRQILGQKVEFLVSFYNNEISEKSEIFDDQFSVERPDGSNFTLKIRSTKLEDSAMYFCASGGTSGFQETQYFGPGTRLLVL.